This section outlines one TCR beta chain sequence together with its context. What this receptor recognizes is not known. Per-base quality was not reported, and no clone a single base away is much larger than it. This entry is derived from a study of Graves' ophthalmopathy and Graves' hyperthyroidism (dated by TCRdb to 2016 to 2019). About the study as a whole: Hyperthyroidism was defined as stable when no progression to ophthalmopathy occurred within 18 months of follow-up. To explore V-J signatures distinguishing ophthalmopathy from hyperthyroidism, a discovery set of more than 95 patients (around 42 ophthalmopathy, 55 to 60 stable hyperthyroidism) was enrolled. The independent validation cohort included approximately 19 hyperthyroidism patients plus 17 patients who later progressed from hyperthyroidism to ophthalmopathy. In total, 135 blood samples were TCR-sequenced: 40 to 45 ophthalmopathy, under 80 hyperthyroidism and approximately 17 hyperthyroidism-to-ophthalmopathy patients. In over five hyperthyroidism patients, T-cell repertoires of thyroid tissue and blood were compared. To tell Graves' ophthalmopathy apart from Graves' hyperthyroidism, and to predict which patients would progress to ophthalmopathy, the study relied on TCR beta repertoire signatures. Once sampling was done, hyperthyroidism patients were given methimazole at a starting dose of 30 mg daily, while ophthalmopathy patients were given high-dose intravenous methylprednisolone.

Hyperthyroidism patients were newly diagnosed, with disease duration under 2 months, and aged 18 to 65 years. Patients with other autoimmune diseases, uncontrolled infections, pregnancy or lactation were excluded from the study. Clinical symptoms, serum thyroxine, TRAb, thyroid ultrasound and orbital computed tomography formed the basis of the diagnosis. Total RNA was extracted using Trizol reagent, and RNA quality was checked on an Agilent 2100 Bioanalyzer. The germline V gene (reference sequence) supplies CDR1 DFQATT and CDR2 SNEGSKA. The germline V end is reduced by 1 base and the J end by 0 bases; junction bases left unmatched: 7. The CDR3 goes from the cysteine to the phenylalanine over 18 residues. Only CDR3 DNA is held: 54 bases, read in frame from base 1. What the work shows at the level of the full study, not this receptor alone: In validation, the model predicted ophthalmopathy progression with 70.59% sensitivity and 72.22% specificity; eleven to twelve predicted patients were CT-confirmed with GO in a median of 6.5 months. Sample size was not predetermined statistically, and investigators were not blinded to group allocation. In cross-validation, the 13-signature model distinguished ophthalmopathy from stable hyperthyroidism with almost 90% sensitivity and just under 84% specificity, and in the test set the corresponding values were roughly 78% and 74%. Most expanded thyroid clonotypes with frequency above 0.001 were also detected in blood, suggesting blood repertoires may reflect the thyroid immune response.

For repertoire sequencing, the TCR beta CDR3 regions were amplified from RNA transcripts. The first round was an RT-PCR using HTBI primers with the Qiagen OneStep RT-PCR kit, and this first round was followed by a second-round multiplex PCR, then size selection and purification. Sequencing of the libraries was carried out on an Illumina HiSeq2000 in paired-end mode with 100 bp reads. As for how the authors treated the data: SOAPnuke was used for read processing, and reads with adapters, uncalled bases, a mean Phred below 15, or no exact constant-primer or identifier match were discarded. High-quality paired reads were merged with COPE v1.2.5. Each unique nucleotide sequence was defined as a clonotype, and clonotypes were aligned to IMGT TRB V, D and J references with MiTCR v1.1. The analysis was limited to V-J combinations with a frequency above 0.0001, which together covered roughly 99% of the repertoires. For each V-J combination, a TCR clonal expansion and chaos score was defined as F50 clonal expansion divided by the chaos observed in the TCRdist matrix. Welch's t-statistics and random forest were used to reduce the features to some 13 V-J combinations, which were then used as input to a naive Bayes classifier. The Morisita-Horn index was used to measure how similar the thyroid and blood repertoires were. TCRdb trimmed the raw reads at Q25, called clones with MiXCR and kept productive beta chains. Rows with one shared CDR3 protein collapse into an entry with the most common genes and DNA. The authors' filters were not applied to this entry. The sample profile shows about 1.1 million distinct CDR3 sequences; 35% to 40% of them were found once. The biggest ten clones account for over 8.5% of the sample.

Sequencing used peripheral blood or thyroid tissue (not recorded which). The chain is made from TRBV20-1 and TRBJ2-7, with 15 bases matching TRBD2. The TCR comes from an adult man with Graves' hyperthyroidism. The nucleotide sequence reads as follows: TGCAGTGCTAGAGCCGGACTAGCGGGAGGGACGAGCTCCTACGAGCAGTACTTC. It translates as CSARAGLAGGTSSYEQYF.